This passage covers 25 T cell receptor beta chains from one sample sequenced in a study of blood T cell repertoires in COVID-19. TCRdb keeps only in-frame clones here, not all; method: immunoSEQ multiplex PCR. The table shows about 340,000 clones, with around 86% occurring only once. Specimen: PBMCs or T cells enriched from blood (not recorded which). The receptors here all came from a woman aged 40 to 49 with acute COVID-19.

This clone was picked up one time. This rearrangement joins TRBV7-8 to TRBJ1-4; D gene ambiguous. Per the germline V gene, CDR1 is SGHVS and CDR2 is FQNEAQ. The CDR3 runs 13 residues. Trimming removed 5 bases at V and 7 bases at J, with 11 bases between. CDR3 sequence reads: CASSTERGEKLFF. The CDR3 DNA follows: TGTGCCAGCAGCACGGAGCGGGGTGAAAAACTGTTTTTT.

The chain links TRBV14 to TRBJ2-5; a possible D gene is TRBD1 (5 bases). Germline V gene data show CDR1 as SGHDN and CDR2 as FVKESK. The V end lost 8 bases, the J end lost 4 bases, and 14 bases lay between the germline ends. The CDR3 consists of 13 residues. The CDR3 DNA is TGTGCCAGCTCACGGCAGGGTGGAGAGACCCAGTACTTC. As protein: CASSRQGGETQYF.

V is TRBV11-1 and J is TRBJ1-2; 7 positions agree with TRBD1. The CDR3 sequence is 14 residues long. CDR1 is SGHAT and CDR2 is FQDESV in the germline V gene (reference sequence). V shed 5 bases, J shed 5 bases, and the junction held 8 bases outside the gene matches. CDR3 DNA: TGTGCCAGCAGCCAACCCGGGACAGAGTATGGCTACACCTTC. As protein: CASSQPGTEYGYTF.

This chain links TRBV9 with TRBJ1-2; D remains unclear. V was pared by 0 bases and J by 6 bases, with 15 bases between. The CDR3 length is 15 residues. In germline, CDR1 is SGDLS, CDR2 YYNGEE. The CDR3 DNA follows: TGTGCCAGCAGCGTAGGATTGTGGCATGTTGATGGCTACACCTTC. Translating gives CASSVGLWHVDGYTF.

This clone was picked up a small number of times. The chain uses TRBV27 and TRBJ2-7, with 7 positions matching TRBD1. CDR3 length: 13 residues. The V segment lost 6 bases and the J segment 6 bases; nucleotides outside the gene matches: 8. Germline lookup yields CDR1 MNHEY and CDR2 SMNVEV (reference sequence). The CDR3: CASRPRQGREQYF. Written as DNA, the CDR3 is TGTGCCAGCAGGCCCCGACAGGGCCGCGAGCAGTACTTC.

The chain has TRBV6-2 or TRBV6-3 and TRBJ2-7; D may be TRBD1 (5 bases). The ends were cut back, 5 bases at V and 7 bases at J, with 9 bases in the middle. Germline values: CDR1 MNHEY, CDR2 SVGEGT. This CDR3 has 11 residues. This CDR3 is CASSRGREQYF. The CDR3 nucleotides are TGTGCCAGCAGTAGGGGTCGGGAGCAGTACTTC.

This clone was found a few times. The V call is TRBV2, the J call TRBJ1-1, with 10 bases lining up with TRBD1. Germline V CDR1 and CDR2: SNHLY, FYNNEI. The CDR3 is made up of 16 amino acids. With V trimmed by 2 bases and J by 1 base, 4 bases remained unmatched. This CDR3 is CASSEKTGGANTEAFF. DNA for the CDR3: TGTGCCAGCAGTGAAAAGACAGGGGGCGCGAACACTGAAGCTTTCTTT.

The chain employs TRBV19 and TRBJ1-2; 7 bases line up with TRBD1. The junction had 11 bases not matched to a gene; V was cut back by 5 bases and J by 8 bases. The CDR3 covers 14 residues. The germline gives CDR1 LNHDA, CDR2 SQIVND (reference sequence). The CDR3 sequence: CASSLGQYPRGYTF. The CDR3 nucleotides are TGTGCCAGTAGTTTGGGACAGTATCCGAGGGGCTACACCTTC.

The chain carries TRBV5-1 and TRBJ2-1; 7 bases are shared with TRBD1. The CDR3 is 15 residues long. V lost 4 bases to trimming and J lost 6 bases; unmatched junction nucleotides: 10. CDR1 and CDR2 from the germline V gene are SGHRS and YFSETQ. The CDR3 loop is CASSRAPGQSNEQFF. CDR3 DNA sequence: TGCGCCAGCAGCCGAGCCCCGGGACAGTCCAATGAGCAGTTCTTC.

CDR3 residues: CASSTGQGIVGGYTF. As DNA, the CDR3 is TGTGCCAGCAGCACCGGACAGGGGATAGTTGGTGGCTACACCTTC. The chain has TRBV5-4 and TRBJ1-2; the match to TRBD1 covers 9 bases. Germline V gives CDR1 SGHNT, CDR2 YYREEE (reference sequence). Unmatched junction bases numbered 11, after V lost 4 bases and J lost 7 bases. This CDR3 has 15 residues.

In DNA form, the CDR3 reads TGCGCCAGCAGCCAGGACTACCGATCCTACAATGAGCAGTTCTTC. The encoded protein is CASSQDYRSYNEQFF. V is TRBV4-3 and J is TRBJ2-1; D might be TRBD2 (6 bases). This CDR3 spans 15 amino acids. CDR1 LGHNA and CDR2 YSLEER come from the germline V gene. Trimming cost V 3 bases and J 1 base, with 10 bases left between them.

J is TRBJ1-3 and V is TRBV7-9; D is uncertain. Germline V lookup: CDR1 SEHNR, CDR2 FQNEAQ (reference sequence). The V gene lost 5 bases and the J gene lost 7 bases, with 18 bases spanning the gap. The CDR3 length is 15 residues. CDR3 nucleotide sequence: TGTGCCAGCAGCATGTCGCAGAGTTGGAGCAACACCATATATTTT. It encodes CASSMSQSWSNTIYF.

The V and J genes are TRBV6-2 or TRBV6-3 and TRBJ2-3, with no clear D. V was clipped by 6 bases and J by 10 bases, with 14 bases between them. The CDR3 runs to 12 residues. Germline CDR1 and CDR2: MNHEY and SVGEGT. CDR3 sequence: CASSPSNMAQYF. The CDR3 DNA follows: TGTGCCAGCAGCCCGTCCAACATGGCGCAGTATTTT.

The chain combines TRBV25-1 with TRBJ2-5, with 14 bases matching TRBD2. CDR3 size: 18 residues. The germline CDR1 and CDR2 sequences are MGHDK and SYGVNS. V dropped 3 bases and J dropped 4; count of bases not matched to a gene: 10. Here the CDR3 DNA reads TGTGCCAGCAGTGACGGGACTAGCGGGGGCCTATATCCAGAGACCCAGTACTTC. It is translated as CASSDGTSGGLYPETQYF.

The chain recombines TRBV12-3 or TRBV12-4 with TRBJ2-7; maybe TRBD1 (6 bases). The CDR3 is 13 residues long. The V end lost 6 bases, the J end lost 2 bases, and 11 bases lay between the germline ends. In DNA, the CDR3 is TGTGCCAGCAGCTCGGACAGAACCTACGAGCAGTACTTC. Translating it yields CASSSDRTYEQYF.

The chain joins TRBV28 to TRBJ1-6, with D hard to call. Germline CDR1 reads MDHEN; CDR2 reads SYDVKM. This CDR3 region has 13 residues. Trimming took off 6 bases at V and 16 bases at J, with 19 bases between the two ends. Here the CDR3 reads CASSSTPGRPLHF. CDR3 DNA sequence: TGTGCCAGCAGCTCTACTCCTGGCAGGCCGCTCCACTTT.

The chain recombines TRBV11-3 with TRBJ2-3; tentatively, D is TRBD1 (6 bases). With 3 bases removed from V and 3 bases from J, the gap between germline ends came to 10 bases. The CDR3 covers 14 residues. CDR1 SGHNT and CDR2 YENEEA come from the germline V gene. The CDR3, as DNA: TGTGCCAGCAGCTTGGGCCAGGGGACAGATACGCAGTATTTT. Residues: CASSLGQGTDTQYF.

The chain recombines TRBV2 with TRBJ1-5, with 7 bases identical to TRBD1. CDR3 length: 14 residues. CDR1 is SNHLY and CDR2 is FYNNEI in the germline V gene. Trimming took 6 bases from V and 4 from J; bases not matched to a gene: 6. Here the CDR3 DNA reads TGTGCCAGCAGGTCCGGGACAGCTAATCAGCCCCAGCATTTT. Protein sequence: CASRSGTANQPQHF.

This clone was detected a few times. The V gene is TRBV4-3, the J gene TRBJ1-2, with D perhaps matching TRBD1 (5 bases). The V and J ends lost 3 bases and 5 bases respectively, with 13 bases between them. Germline V gene sequence: CDR1 LGHNA, CDR2 YSLEER. The CDR3 covers 14 residues. The CDR3 DNA reads TGCGCCAGCAGCCAGTTAAGGGGTCCTTATGGCTACACCTTC. The encoded protein is CASSQLRGPYGYTF.

This rearrangement joins TRBV9 to TRBJ2-3; the D gene is possibly TRBD2 (6 bases). Germline V gives CDR1 SGDLS, CDR2 YYNGEE. The ends were cut back, 7 bases at V and 6 bases at J, with 12 bases in the middle. The CDR3 totals 12 residues. The CDR3 DNA reads TGTGCCAGCTCTTCGGGGGTGGATACGCAGTATTTT. Protein product: CASSSGVDTQYF. Drawing the rest from reference TRBV9 and TRBJ2-3, the complete variable domain is DSGVTQTPKHLITATGQRVTLRCSPRSGDLSVYWYQQSLDQGLQFLIQYYNGEERAKGNILERFSAQQFPDLHSELNLSSLELGDSALYFCASSSGVDTQYFGPGTRLTVL.

CDR3 residues: CASLGPTNEKLFF. The CDR3, as DNA: TGTGCCAGCCTGGGGCCAACTAATGAAAAACTGTTTTTT. This chain links TRBV19 with TRBJ1-4; TRBD1 is a possible D gene (5 bases). The CDR3 sequence is 13 residues long. Per germline, CDR1 LNHDA and CDR2 SQIVND (reference sequence). Trimming removed 9 bases at V and 0 bases at J, with 8 bases between. The entire variable domain, with the rest obtained from reference TRBV19 and TRBJ1-4, is as follows: DGGITQSPKYLFRKEGQNVTLSCEQNLNHDAMYWYRQDPGQGLRLIYYSQIVNDFQKGDIAEGYSVSREKKESFPLTVTSAQKNPTAFYLCASLGPTNEKLFFGSGTQLSVL.

The chain combines TRBV6-5 with TRBJ1-5; TRBD1 agrees at 7 bases. This CDR3 has 14 residues. CDR1 MNHEY and CDR2 SVGAGI come from the germline V gene. The ends lost 4 bases at V and 7 bases at J; junction bases unmatched: 7. CDR3 protein: CASSSRTGQQPQHF. The CDR3 nucleotides read TGTGCCAGCAGTTCCCGGACAGGACAGCAGCCCCAGCATTTT.

The gene calls are TRBV2 and TRBJ2-4; maybe TRBD1 (6 bases). The ends were cut back, 1 base at V and 5 bases at J, with 24 bases in the middle. The germline CDR1 and CDR2 sequences are SNHLY and FYNNEI. CDR3 length: 19 residues. As DNA, the CDR3 is TGTGCCAGCAGTGAAGGGTTAACGACAGGCTCAATCCCCCAAAACATTCAGTACTTC. Amino acid sequence: CASSEGLTTGSIPQNIQYF.

This chain joins TRBV4-2 and TRBJ2-5, with 8 positions matching TRBD2. Trimming removed 0 bases from V and 5 bases from J; junction bases left unmatched: 8. Germline V CDR1 and CDR2: LGHNA, YNFKEQ. The CDR3 extends over 16 amino acids. In nucleotides, the CDR3 is TGTGCCAGCAGCCAAGACTATTTGAGCGGGAGCGAGACCCAGTACTTC. Amino acid sequence: CASSQDYLSGSETQYF.

This clone was seen only once. The rearrangement joins TRBV7-8 to TRBJ1-6; 7 nucleotides align to TRBD1. CDR3 length: 19 amino acids. The V gene end was trimmed by 2 bases and the J gene end by 2 bases; junction bases not matched to a gene: 12. From germline, CDR1 is SGHVS and CDR2 FQNEAQ. In nucleotides, the CDR3 is TGTGCCAGCAGCTTACCGTCCAGGGCAGGGGGTGCCTATAATTCACCCCTCCACTTT. This codes for CASSLPSRAGGAYNSPLHF. Full variable domain (outside the CDR3, taken from reference TRBV7-8 and TRBJ1-6): GAGVSQSPRYKVAKRGQDVALRCDPISGHVSLFWYQQALGQGPEFLTYFQNEAQLDKSGLPSDRFFAERPEGSVSTLKIQRTQQEDSAVYLCASSLPSRAGGAYNSPLHFGNGTRLTVT.